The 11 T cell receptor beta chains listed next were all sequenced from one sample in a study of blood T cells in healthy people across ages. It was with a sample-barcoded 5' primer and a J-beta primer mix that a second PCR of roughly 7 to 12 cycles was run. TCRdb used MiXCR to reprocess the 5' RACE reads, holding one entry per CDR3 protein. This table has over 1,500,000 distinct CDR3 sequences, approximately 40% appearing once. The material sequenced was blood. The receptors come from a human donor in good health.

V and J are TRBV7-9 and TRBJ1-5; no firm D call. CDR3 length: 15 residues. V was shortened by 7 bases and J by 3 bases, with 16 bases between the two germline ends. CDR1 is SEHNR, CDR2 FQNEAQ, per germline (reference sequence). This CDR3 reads CASTSGELNNQPQHF. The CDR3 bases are TGTGCCAGCACCTCCGGGGAACTGAACAATCAGCCCCAGCATTTT.

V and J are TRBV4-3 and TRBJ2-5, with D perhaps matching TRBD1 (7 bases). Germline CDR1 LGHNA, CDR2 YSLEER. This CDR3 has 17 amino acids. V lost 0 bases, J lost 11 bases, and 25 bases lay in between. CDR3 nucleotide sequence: TGCGCCAGCAGCCAAGAAGGAGGGGACAGTTGGGCCTACAAGCAGTACTTC. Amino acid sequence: CASSQEGGDSWAYKQYF.

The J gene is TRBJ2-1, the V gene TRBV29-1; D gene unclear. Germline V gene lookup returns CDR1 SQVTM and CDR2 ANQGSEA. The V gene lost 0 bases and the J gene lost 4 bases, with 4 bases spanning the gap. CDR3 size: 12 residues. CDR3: CSVEDFYNEQFF. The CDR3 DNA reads TGCAGCGTTGAAGATTTTTACAATGAGCAGTTCTTC.

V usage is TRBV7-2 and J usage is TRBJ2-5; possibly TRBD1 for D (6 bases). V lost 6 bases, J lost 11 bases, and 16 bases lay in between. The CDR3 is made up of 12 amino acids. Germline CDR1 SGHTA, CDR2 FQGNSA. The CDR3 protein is CASSYAQGQQYF. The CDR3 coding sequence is TGTGCCAGCAGTTACGCACAGGGCCAGCAGTACTTC.

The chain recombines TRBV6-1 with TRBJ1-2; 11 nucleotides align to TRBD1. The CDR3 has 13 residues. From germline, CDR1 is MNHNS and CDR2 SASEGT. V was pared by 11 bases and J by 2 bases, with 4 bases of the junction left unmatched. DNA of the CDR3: TGTGCCGTGGGGGACAGGGGGAACTATGGCTACACCTTC. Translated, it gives CAVGDRGNYGYTF.

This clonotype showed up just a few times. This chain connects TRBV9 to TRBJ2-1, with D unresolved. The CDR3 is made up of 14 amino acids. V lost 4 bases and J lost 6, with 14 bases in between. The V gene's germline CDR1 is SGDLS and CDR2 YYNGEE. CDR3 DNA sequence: TGTGCCAGCAGCCCACTCCACAGCTCCAATGAGCAGTTCTTC. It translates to CASSPLHSSNEQFF.

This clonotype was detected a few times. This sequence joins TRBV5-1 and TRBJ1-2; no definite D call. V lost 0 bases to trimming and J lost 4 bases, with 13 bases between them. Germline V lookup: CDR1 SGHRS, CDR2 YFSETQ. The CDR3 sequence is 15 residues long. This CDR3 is CASSLGLGRSYGYTF. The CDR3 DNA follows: TGCGCCAGCAGCTTGGGACTGGGGAGAAGCTATGGCTACACCTTC. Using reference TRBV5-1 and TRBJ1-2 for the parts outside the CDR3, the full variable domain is KAGVTQTPRYLIKTRGQQVTLSCSPISGHRSVSWYQQTPGQGLQFLFEYFSETQRNKGNFPGRFSGRQFSNSRSEMNVSTLELGDSALYLCASSLGLGRSYGYTFGSGTRLTVV.

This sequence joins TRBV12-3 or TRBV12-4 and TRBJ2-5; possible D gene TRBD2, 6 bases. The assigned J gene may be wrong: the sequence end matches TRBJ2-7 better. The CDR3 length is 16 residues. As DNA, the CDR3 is TGTGCCAGCAGTCCTAGCGATTACTGGGGCTCCTACGAGCAGTACTTC. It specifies CASSPSDYWGSYEQYF.

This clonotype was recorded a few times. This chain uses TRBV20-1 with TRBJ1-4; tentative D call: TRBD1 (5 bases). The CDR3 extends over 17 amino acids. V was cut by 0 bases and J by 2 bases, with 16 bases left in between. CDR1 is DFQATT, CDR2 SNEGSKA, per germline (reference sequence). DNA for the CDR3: TGCAGTGCTAGAGATCCGGCAGGGATCGTCACTAATGAAAAACTGTTTTTT. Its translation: CSARDPAGIVTNEKLFF.

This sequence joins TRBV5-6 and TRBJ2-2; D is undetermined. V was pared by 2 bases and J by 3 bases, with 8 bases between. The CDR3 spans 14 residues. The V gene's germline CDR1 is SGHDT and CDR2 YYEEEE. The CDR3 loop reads CASSFSQYTGELFF. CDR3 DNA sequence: TGTGCCAGCAGCTTTTCCCAATACACCGGGGAGCTGTTTTTT.

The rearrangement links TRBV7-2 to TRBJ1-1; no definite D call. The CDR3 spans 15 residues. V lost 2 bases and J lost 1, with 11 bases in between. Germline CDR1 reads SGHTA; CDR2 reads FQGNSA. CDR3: CASSLSATPNTEAFF. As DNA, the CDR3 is TGTGCCAGCAGCTTATCGGCCACTCCGAACACTGAAGCTTTCTTT.